This T cell receptor beta chain was captured in a study of breast tumors, draining lymph nodes, adjacent tissues. Study findings and constraints: Findings are consistent with lymph node origin and intratumoral expansion of most tumor T cells. The lymph node origin of tumor T cells was framed as consistent with a hypothesis, not demonstrated. Tumor and nontumor repertoires were significantly more similar in luminal-like than in basal-like breast cancer. Tumors had less TCR diversity than lymph nodes, more than nontumor tissue.

This clonotype appeared many times. What it binds is not known. CDR3 length: 14 amino acids. The germline V gene has CDR1 DFQATT and CDR2 SNEGSKA (reference sequence). V was trimmed by 4 bases and J by 0 bases, leaving 10 bases between them. TCRdb re-called the multiplex PCR reads with MiXCR, one entry per CDR3 protein. The table shows about 110,000 distinct CDR3 sequences, with about 29% occurring only once. Breast cancer patients provided tissue from their axillary draining lymph nodes. The source of this sequence is a female donor with breast cancer. Some clones in this sample may be carry-over from other donors' samples. Sequenced sample: axillary lymph node tissue. The chain joins TRBV20-1 to TRBJ2-1, with D possibly being TRBD2 (5 bases). The CDR3 protein is CSAMSGLSYNEQFF. CDR3 coding DNA: TGCAGTGCTATGAGCGGCCTCTCCTACAATGAGCAGTTCTTC.